This T cell receptor beta chain was documented in a study of blood T cell repertoires in COVID-19. Study in general: Samples of COVID-19 (acute and convalescent) were obtained from the United States, Italy and Spain. PBMCs, B-cell-depleted T cells, or T cells were the source of the cDNA or gDNA that made up the material.

Germline V CDR1 and CDR2: MNHEY, SVGEGT. The CDR3 is 15 amino acids. The V segment lost 0 bases and the J segment 9 bases; nucleotides outside the gene matches: 6. Authors' analysis steps: Amplified reference gene primers provided the basis for estimating nucleated cell counts. Sequencing used immunoSEQ multiplex PCR; TCRdb keeps in-frame clones, though not all of them. The D gene and trimming were derived from the DNA, and the V and J assignments and clone size from that table. This sample has under 150,000 clones, with around 85% found just once. Seattle's cohort entered during active infection and was followed longitudinally.

The chain links TRBV6-2 or TRBV6-3 to TRBJ2-5, with 11 bases aligning to TRBD2. Source material: peripheral blood. This TCR was sampled from a woman in her sixties or seventies with COVID-19, enrolled during active disease. CDR3 nucleotide sequence: TGTGCCAGCAGTTACTCTGGACTAGCGGGCTTAGCCCAGTACTTC. It specifies CASSYSGLAGLAQYF.